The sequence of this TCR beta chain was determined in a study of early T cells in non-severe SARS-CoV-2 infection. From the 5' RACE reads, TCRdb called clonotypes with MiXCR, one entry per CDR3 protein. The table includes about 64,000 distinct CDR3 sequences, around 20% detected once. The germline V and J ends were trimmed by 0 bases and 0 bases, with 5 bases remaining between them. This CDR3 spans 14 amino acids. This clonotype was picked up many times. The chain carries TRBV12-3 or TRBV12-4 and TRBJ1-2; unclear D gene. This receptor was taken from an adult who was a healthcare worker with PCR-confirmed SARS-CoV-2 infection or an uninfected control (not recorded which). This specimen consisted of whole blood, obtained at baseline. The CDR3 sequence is CASSLAEANYGYTF. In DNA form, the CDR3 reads TGTGCCAGCAGTTTAGCAGAAGCTAACTATGGCTACACCTTC.